A selection of T cell receptor beta chains follows, all from one sample in a study of blood T cell repertoires in COVID-19. TCRdb's copy holds only in-frame clones and misses some; the assay was immunoSEQ multiplex PCR. The sample shows under 85,000 clones, about 86% of them seen only once. The sequencing sample was made of peripheral blood. These receptors originate from a human donor in a cohort sampled during active COVID-19. The CDR3 runs from the conserved cysteine through the conserved F or W. The D gene is left open where the match is weak. Part of the rows lack a size; the others show once, few, many or a class for expanded clones.

j_call: TRBJ2-1
clone_size: .
v_call: TRBV7-9
d_call: TRBD2
cdr3_nt: TGTGTCACCAAGCCGGGACTAGCGGGGTACAATGAGCAGTTCTTC
cdr3_aa: CVTKPGLAGYNEQFF

j_call: TRBJ2-7
clone_size: once
v_call: TRBV7-2
d_call: .
cdr3_nt: TGTGCCAGCAGCTTGGAGTCTAGCTCCTACGAGCAGTACTTC
cdr3_aa: CASSLESSSYEQYF

j_call: TRBJ1-2
clone_size: .
v_call: TRBV15
d_call: .
cdr3_nt: TGTGCCACCAACCCTAGGACAAGTCGGGTTCATGGCTACACCTTC
cdr3_aa: CATNPRTSRVHGYTF

j_call: TRBJ2-3
clone_size: .
v_call: TRBV10-3
d_call: TRBD2
cdr3_nt: TGTGCCATCGGCAAAGCTAGCGGGGCAGACACAGATACGCAGTATTTT
cdr3_aa: CAIGKASGADTDTQYF

j_call: TRBJ1-1
clone_size: .
v_call: TRBV19
d_call: .
cdr3_nt: TGTGCCAGTAACAGGGAGATGAACACTGAAGCTTTCTTT
cdr3_aa: CASNREMNTEAFF

j_call: TRBJ2-1
clone_size: .
v_call: TRBV5-4
d_call: TRBD2
cdr3_nt: TGTGCCAGCAGCTTTAGCGGGGGGGTCAATGAGCAGTTCTTC
cdr3_aa: CASSFSGGVNEQFF

j_call: TRBJ1-6
clone_size: .
v_call: TRBV30
d_call: .
cdr3_nt: TGTGCCTGGAGTGGGGCCCTAAACTATAATTCACCCCTCCACTTT
cdr3_aa: CAWSGALNYNSPLHF

j_call: TRBJ1-2
clone_size: .
v_call: TRBV6-2/TRBV6-3
d_call: TRBD1
cdr3_nt: TGTGCCAGCAGTTCCCCGGGACAGGGGAATCCTGCCTACACCTTC
cdr3_aa: CASSSPGQGNPAYTF

j_call: TRBJ1-1
clone_size: .
v_call: TRBV6-2/TRBV6-3
d_call: .
cdr3_nt: TGTGCCAGCAGTGGACCCGGCGGGAGGGACACTGAAGCTTTCTTT
cdr3_aa: CASSGPGGRDTEAFF

j_call: TRBJ1-2
clone_size: .
v_call: TRBV3-1/TRBV3-2
d_call: .
cdr3_nt: TGTGCCAGCAGCCAAGTAGAAGGTCTCAGGCTCTTC
cdr3_aa: CASSQVEGLRLF

j_call: TRBJ2-3
clone_size: once
v_call: TRBV7-9
d_call: .
cdr3_nt: TGTGCCAGCAGCTTAGCGGGGGCCACAGATACGCAGTATTTT
cdr3_aa: CASSLAGATDTQYF

j_call: TRBJ2-7
clone_size: .
v_call: TRBV6-2/TRBV6-3
d_call: TRBD1
cdr3_nt: TGTGCCAGCAGTATTCCCGGGACAGGGACTTACGAGCAGTACTTC
cdr3_aa: CASSIPGTGTYEQYF

j_call: TRBJ2-7
clone_size: .
v_call: TRBV19
d_call: .
cdr3_nt: TGTGCCAGTAGTCGATCCCCGGGGACTGGGGAGCAGTACTTC
cdr3_aa: CASSRSPGTGEQYF

j_call: TRBJ1-1
clone_size: .
v_call: TRBV9
d_call: TRBD1
cdr3_nt: TGTGCCAGTGCCCCGGGACAGGGAAAAATGAACACTGAAGCTTTCTTT
cdr3_aa: CASAPGQGKMNTEAFF

j_call: TRBJ2-2
clone_size: .
v_call: TRBV19
d_call: TRBD1
cdr3_nt: TGTGCCAGTAGTGTAAGGACAGGGGCGGCCGGGGAGCTGTTTTTT
cdr3_aa: CASSVRTGAAGELFF

j_call: TRBJ1-1
clone_size: .
v_call: TRBV28
d_call: TRBD1
cdr3_nt: TGTGCCAGCAGTTTGCCCGACAGGGAGAACACTGAAGCTTTCTTT
cdr3_aa: CASSLPDRENTEAFF

j_call: TRBJ2-3
clone_size: .
v_call: TRBV2
d_call: TRBD2
cdr3_nt: TGTGCCAGCAGTCGGGGATGGACTAGCGGCACAGATACGCAGTATTTT
cdr3_aa: CASSRGWTSGTDTQYF

j_call: TRBJ1-2
clone_size: .
v_call: TRBV29-1
d_call: TRBD1
cdr3_nt: TGCAGCGTTGAGCACATTGGACAGGGGGCGAATGGCTACACCTTC
cdr3_aa: CSVEHIGQGANGYTF

j_call: TRBJ2-1
clone_size: .
v_call: TRBV30
d_call: TRBD2
cdr3_nt: TGTGCCTGGAGTGGGACTAGCGGGTGGGTTAATGAGCAGTTCTTC
cdr3_aa: CAWSGTSGWVNEQFF

j_call: TRBJ1-4
clone_size: .
v_call: TRBV5-1
d_call: TRBD1
cdr3_nt: TGCGCCAGCAGCCCCACCCCCGGGACAGGGGGCGCATCTAATGAAAAACTGTTTTTT
cdr3_aa: CASSPTPGTGGASNEKLFF

j_call: TRBJ2-2
clone_size: few
v_call: TRBV5-4
d_call: .
cdr3_nt: TGTGCCAGCAGCCCGACAGGAAACACCGGGGAGCTGTTTTTT
cdr3_aa: CASSPTGNTGELFF

j_call: TRBJ1-1
clone_size: .
v_call: TRBV10-3
d_call: TRBD1
cdr3_nt: TGTGCCATATCGGGACAGGGCTCCACTGAAGCTTTCTTT
cdr3_aa: CAISGQGSTEAFF

j_call: TRBJ2-1
clone_size: .
v_call: TRBV11-3
d_call: .
cdr3_nt: TGTGCCAGCAGCTTAGGGGCTGGGGGGGCCCACAATGAGCAGTTCTTC
cdr3_aa: CASSLGAGGAHNEQFF

j_call: TRBJ1-6
clone_size: medium-sized
v_call: TRBV3-1/TRBV3-2
d_call: TRBD1
cdr3_nt: TGTGCCAGCAGCAGTCGACAGGGGGCAAGTAATTCACCCCTCCACTTT
cdr3_aa: CASSSRQGASNSPLHF

j_call: TRBJ2-7
clone_size: .
v_call: TRBV5-1
d_call: TRBD1
cdr3_nt: TGCGCCAGCAGCTTGGGACAGGGGGCTAGGTGGTACGAGCAGTACTTC
cdr3_aa: CASSLGQGARWYEQYF

j_call: TRBJ2-1
clone_size: .
v_call: TRBV2
d_call: .
cdr3_nt: TGTGCCAGCACCCTCCTACAGGGAGATGAGCAGTTCTTC
cdr3_aa: CASTLLQGDEQFF

j_call: TRBJ1-1
clone_size: .
v_call: TRBV28
d_call: .
cdr3_nt: TGTGCCAGCAGCTCTGGAGGGGACCCCATGAACACTGAAGCTTTCTTT
cdr3_aa: CASSSGGDPMNTEAFF

j_call: TRBJ2-7
clone_size: .
v_call: TRBV3-1/TRBV3-2
d_call: .
cdr3_nt: TGTGCCTCCAGGGGCAGGGGCGAGCAGTACTTC
cdr3_aa: CASRGRGEQYF

j_call: TRBJ2-5
clone_size: .
v_call: TRBV12-3/TRBV12-4
d_call: .
cdr3_nt: TGTGCCAGCAGTTTGAGGCACCAAGAGACCCAGTACTTC
cdr3_aa: CASSLRHQETQYF

j_call: TRBJ1-4
clone_size: .
v_call: TRBV5-8
d_call: TRBD1
cdr3_nt: TGTGCCAGCAGCCATGGACAGGGGGCTGTTAATGAAAAACTGTTTTTT
cdr3_aa: CASSHGQGAVNEKLFF

j_call: TRBJ1-6
clone_size: .
v_call: TRBV10-3
d_call: .
cdr3_nt: TGTGCCATCAGGCAGGGAGGTAATTCACCCCTCCACTTT
cdr3_aa: CAIRQGGNSPLHF

j_call: TRBJ2-3
clone_size: .
v_call: TRBV5-4
d_call: .
cdr3_nt: TGTGCCAGCAGCAGGGGGACAACCAGCACAGATACGCAGTATTTT
cdr3_aa: CASSRGTTSTDTQYF

j_call: TRBJ1-3
clone_size: .
v_call: TRBV9
d_call: .
cdr3_nt: TGTGCCAGCAGCGCCGACAAGACGGACTCTGGAAACACCATATATTTT
cdr3_aa: CASSADKTDSGNTIYF

j_call: TRBJ1-4
clone_size: .
v_call: TRBV29-1
d_call: .
cdr3_nt: TGCAGCGCCCAGCGAGGGGGAGGGGGTGAAAAACTGTTTTTT
cdr3_aa: CSAQRGGGGEKLFF

j_call: TRBJ1-6
clone_size: few
v_call: TRBV6-6
d_call: TRBD1
cdr3_nt: TGTGCCAGCAGGGGACAGGGGGCCTTTGGGGGACCCCTCCACTTT
cdr3_aa: CASRGQGAFGGPLHF

j_call: TRBJ1-2
clone_size: .
v_call: TRBV29-1
d_call: .
cdr3_nt: TGCAGCGTTGAAGCGGGGTTAGTTGTTGGCTACACCTTC
cdr3_aa: CSVEAGLVVGYTF

j_call: TRBJ2-5
clone_size: .
v_call: TRBV6-5
d_call: TRBD1
cdr3_nt: TGTGCCAGCAGTTACTCACAGGGGCAAGAGACCCAGTACTTC
cdr3_aa: CASSYSQGQETQYF

j_call: TRBJ2-3
clone_size: .
v_call: TRBV6-5
d_call: TRBD2
cdr3_nt: TGTGCCAGCAGTCGACTAGCGGGGGTGGGAGATACGCAGTATTTT
cdr3_aa: CASSRLAGVGDTQYF

j_call: TRBJ2-4
clone_size: few
v_call: TRBV12-3/TRBV12-4
d_call: TRBD1
cdr3_nt: TGTGCCAGCAGACCGGGACAGGGGAGCATTCAGTACTTC
cdr3_aa: CASRPGQGSIQYF

j_call: TRBJ1-1
clone_size: .
v_call: TRBV11-2
d_call: .
cdr3_nt: TGTGCCAGCAGCTTAGAACGTGTGCGTGAAGCTTTCTTT
cdr3_aa: CASSLERVREAFF

j_call: TRBJ1-5
clone_size: .
v_call: TRBV5-4
d_call: TRBD1
cdr3_nt: TGTGCCAGCAGCCTTGGGACAGGGGATAATCAGCCCCAGCATTTT
cdr3_aa: CASSLGTGDNQPQHF

j_call: TRBJ2-3
clone_size: .
v_call: TRBV5-1
d_call: .
cdr3_nt: TGCGCCAGTACGTTATCGCGGTCAGATACGCAGTATTTT
cdr3_aa: CASTLSRSDTQYF